These 32 T cell receptor beta chains came from one sample sequenced in a study of blood T cell repertoires in COVID-19. Produced via immunoSEQ multiplex PCR; TCRdb's table is partial and in-frame only. The sample has 65,000 or so clones; approximately 83% are singletons. The source material was peripheral blood. The receptors stem from a man younger than 45 with COVID-19, enrolled during active disease.

Written as DNA, the CDR3 is TGTGCCAGCAGTCCGAAGAGAGTGTCTGAGCCCCAGCATTTT. This codes for CASSPKRVSEPQHF. The V and J genes are TRBV6-6 and TRBJ1-5; no clear D gene. From germline, CDR1 is MNHNY and CDR2 SVGAGI (reference sequence). V lost 5 bases to trimming and J lost 8 bases, with 16 bases between them. The CDR3 length is 14 residues.

This clone came up once. The V gene is TRBV6-2 or TRBV6-3, the J gene TRBJ1-2, with D possibly being TRBD1 (6 bases). CDR3 size: 15 residues. V dropped 5 bases and J dropped 8 bases, with 21 bases sitting between them. Germline V gene sequence: CDR1 MNHEY, CDR2 SVGEGT. CDR3 nucleotides: TGTGCCAGCAGTCAACAATCAACAGGGATGGTCGGCTACACCTTC. Its translation: CASSQQSTGMVGYTF.

This rearrangement joins TRBV7-9 to TRBJ1-4; 9 nucleotides match TRBD1. The CDR3 runs 16 residues. Germline trimming cut 0 bases from V and 7 bases from J; bases unmatched to any gene: 6. In germline, CDR1 is SEHNR, CDR2 FQNEAQ (reference sequence). The CDR3 region is CASSLAQTGGGEKLFF. Written as DNA, the CDR3 is TGTGCCAGCAGCTTAGCCCAGACAGGGGGAGGTGAAAAACTGTTTTTT.

The rearrangement uses TRBV19 and TRBJ2-7; D remains unclear. The CDR3 is 15 residues long. Trimming removed 0 bases at V and 5 bases at J, with 14 bases between. The germline V gene has CDR1 LNHDA and CDR2 SQIVND (reference sequence). The CDR3 sequence is CASSIDPGYFNEQYF. The DNA of the CDR3 is TGTGCCAGTAGTATAGATCCAGGCTATTTTAACGAGCAGTACTTC.

The rearrangement uses TRBV12-3 or TRBV12-4 and TRBJ2-2; D ambiguous. The CDR3 has 12 residues. Trimming left V 8 bases short and J 6 bases short, with 10 bases between. CDR3 bases: TGTGCCAGCTCTCCTCCGGCCGGGGAGCTGTTTTTT. This translates into CASSPPAGELFF.

For this clone: The conserved final phenylalanine or tryptophan is absent from the CDR3, which likely points to a read error. The DNA is left out, because the CDR3 cannot be placed on it with certainty; the CDR3 is given as TCRdb lists it. The rearrangement links TRBV24-1 to TRBJ2-7; TRBD1, the D gene given by the table, was not confirmed from the DNA. A total of 10 residues make up the CDR3, ends included. CDR1 and CDR2 (germline): KGHDR, SFDVKD. The CDR3 sequence is CATPRQALGL.

The J gene is TRBJ2-1, the V gene TRBV18; D call uncertain. V was pared by 5 bases and J by 8 bases, with 13 bases between. This CDR3 region has 13 residues. Germline V gene lookup returns CDR1 KGHSH and CDR2 LQKENI. The CDR3 DNA reads as TGTGCCAGCTCAGCAAACTTAGAGGATGAGCAGTTCTTC. Its protein is CASSANLEDEQFF.

This clone turned up a few times. This CDR3 is CASSDKGARGQPQHF. CDR3 bases: TGTGCCAGCAGTGATAAGGGGGCGCGAGGTCAGCCCCAGCATTTT. The chain carries TRBV2 and TRBJ1-5; 7 bases match TRBD1. Germline V gene data show CDR1 as SNHLY and CDR2 as FYNNEI. The ends lost 3 bases at V and 6 bases at J; junction bases unmatched: 8. The CDR3 loop spans 15 amino acids.

V is TRBV6-5 and J is TRBJ1-1, with 7 bases matching TRBD1. The CDR3 length is 14 residues. The V and J ends lost 4 bases and 4 bases, in that order; junction bases with no gene match: 6. The germline V gene has CDR1 MNHEY and CDR2 SVGAGI. The CDR3: CASSSSPGGTEAFF. The DNA for the CDR3 is TGTGCCAGCAGTTCCTCCCCAGGGGGCACTGAAGCTTTCTTT.

For the CDR3, the DNA is TGTGCCAGCAGCTTGAGTGGACAGGGGGGAGGGCAGTTCTTC. As protein: CASSLSGQGGGQFF. V usage is TRBV7-9 and J usage is TRBJ2-1; 10 positions match TRBD1. With V trimmed by 3 bases and J by 12 bases, 8 bases remained unmatched. There are 14 residues in the CDR3. In germline, CDR1 is SEHNR, CDR2 FQNEAQ (reference sequence).

This clone was counted a single time. This chain joins TRBV4-2 and TRBJ1-5; D is perhaps TRBD1 (5 bases). V dropped 1 base and J dropped 5 bases, with 9 bases sitting between them. Per the germline V gene, CDR1 is LGHNA and CDR2 is YNFKEQ. The CDR3 has 14 amino acids. CDR3 protein: CASSQAGDDQPQHF. The CDR3 nucleotides read TGTGCCAGCAGCCAAGCGGGGGACGATCAGCCCCAGCATTTT.

This chain links TRBV19 with TRBJ2-7; unclear D gene. The germline gives CDR1 LNHDA, CDR2 SQIVND (reference sequence). V shed 6 bases and J shed 0 bases, with 6 bases lying between them. The CDR3 has 12 amino acids. CDR3 coding DNA: TGTGCCAGTAGCACAAGCTCCTACGAGCAGTACTTC. Its translation is CASSTSSYEQYF.

This rearrangement joins TRBV19 to TRBJ2-5, with 11 bases identical to TRBD2. V lost 3 bases, J lost 13 bases, and 7 bases stayed unmatched. This CDR3 region has 13 residues. The germline CDR1 and CDR2 sequences are LNHDA and SQIVND (reference sequence). This chain's CDR3 is CASSMGTSGAPYF. The CDR3 bases are TGTGCCAGTAGTATGGGGACTAGCGGAGCCCCGTACTTC.

The CDR3 loop reads CASSHTQRAFF. The DNA for the CDR3 is TGTGCCAGTAGTCACACCCAGAGGGCTTTCTTT. The chain links TRBV19 to TRBJ1-1; D remains unclear. V was shortened by 5 bases and J by 11 bases, with 12 bases between the two germline ends. Germline lookup yields CDR1 LNHDA and CDR2 SQIVND (reference sequence). The CDR3 loop spans 11 amino acids.

There are a few counts of this clone. This chain connects TRBV2 to TRBJ1-1, with 7 bases aligning to TRBD1. Trimming removed 9 bases from V and 0 bases from J; junction bases left unmatched: 13. CDR1 and CDR2 (germline): SNHLY, FYNNEI. CDR3 length: 16 amino acids. CDR3 sequence (DNA): TGTGCCAGTCAGCCAGGGGGATGGGGCATGAACACTGAAGCTTTCTTT. This sequence encodes CASQPGGWGMNTEAFF.

V usage is TRBV6-1 and J usage is TRBJ1-2; D remains ambiguous. CDR1 and CDR2 (germline): MNHNS, SASEGT. This CDR3 has 14 amino acids. Between the trimmed V and J ends, which lost 2 bases and 8 bases, there was a span of 15 bases. CDR3 residues: CASSESGMVWGYTF. CDR3 nucleotide sequence: TGTGCCAGCAGTGAATCGGGGATGGTCTGGGGCTACACCTTC.

This CDR3 reads CATSRDAGQTNYGYTF. Here the CDR3 DNA reads TGTGCCACCAGCAGAGATGCGGGACAGACTAACTATGGCTACACCTTC. The chain combines TRBV15 with TRBJ1-2, with 7 bases fitting TRBD1. The CDR3 covers 16 residues. CDR1 is LNHNV, CDR2 YYDKDF, per germline (reference sequence). J gave up 0 bases and V 0 bases, and 4 bases lay outside the gene matches.

CDR3 DNA: TGTGCCAGCGATGGGACAGGGAGTGTCTATGGCTACACCTTC. Translated: CASDGTGSVYGYTF. The chain combines TRBV7-9 with TRBJ1-2, with TRBD1 matching 9 bases. Germline CDR1 and CDR2: SEHNR and FQNEAQ (reference sequence). V shed 8 bases, J shed 4 bases, and the junction held 8 bases outside the gene matches. The CDR3 contains 14 residues.

The J gene is TRBJ1-5, the V gene TRBV15; D is uncertain. V lost 1 base and J lost 4, with 5 bases in between. Germline loops: CDR1 LNHNV, CDR2 YYDKDF (reference sequence). This CDR3 is 13 amino acids long. CDR3: CATSRASNQPQHF. In nucleotides, the CDR3 is TGTGCCACCAGCAGAGCTTCTAATCAGCCCCAGCATTTT.

This sequence joins TRBV5-5 and TRBJ1-2, with a possible D match to TRBD1 (5 bases). V was shortened by 0 bases and J by 4 bases, with 13 bases between the two germline ends. The germline CDR1 and CDR2 sequences are SGHKS and YYEKEE (reference sequence). The CDR3 loop spans 15 amino acids. CDR3 protein: CASSLVRALGYGYTF. CDR3 coding DNA: TGTGCCAGCAGCTTGGTCAGGGCGCTGGGCTATGGCTACACCTTC.

CDR3 DNA: TGTGCCAGCAGCATCCTCAGGGGCCGCAGGGGCACTGAAGCTTTCTTT. Its translation: CASSILRGRRGTEAFF. The V and J genes are TRBV5-8 and TRBJ1-1; weak D call: TRBD1 (6 bases). The length of the CDR3 is 16 residues. The V end lost 4 bases, the J end lost 4 bases, and 20 bases lay between the germline ends. From germline, CDR1 is SGHTS and CDR2 YDEGEE.

CDR3: CASSSLPQGTYTDTQYF. DNA for the CDR3: TGTGCCAGCAGCTCCCTTCCACAGGGGACTTACACAGATACGCAGTATTTT. The chain uses TRBV7-8 and TRBJ2-3; D possibly corresponds to TRBD1 (7 bases). V was cut by 4 bases and J by 2 bases, with 19 bases left in between. The CDR3 contains 17 residues. Germline V gives CDR1 SGHVS, CDR2 FQNEAQ.

The V gene is TRBV20-1, the J gene TRBJ1-5, with a tentative D call TRBD1 (6 bases). Trimming left V 3 bases short and J 2 bases short, with 11 bases between. Looked up from germline, CDR1 is DFQATT and CDR2 is SNEGSKA (reference sequence). The length of the CDR3 is 14 residues. This CDR3 reads CSASGDTGNQPQHF. The DNA for the CDR3 is TGCAGTGCTAGTGGGGACACCGGCAATCAGCCCCAGCATTTT.

The V gene is TRBV18, the J gene TRBJ2-3, with a possible D match to TRBD1 (5 bases). Germline V gene lookup returns CDR1 KGHSH and CDR2 LQKENI. The V gene lost 3 bases and the J gene lost 1 base, with 8 bases spanning the gap. This CDR3 spans 14 amino acids. CDR3 loop: CASSPQGGTDTQYF. CDR3 nucleotides: TGTGCCAGCTCACCGCAGGGCGGCACAGATACGCAGTATTTT.

As regards this clone: The junction and the germline gene differ at one end; a read error may be behind it. The chain couples TRBV7-7 to TRBJ2-5; 10 bases line up with TRBD2. CDR1 and CDR2 from the germline V gene are SSHAT and FNYEAQ (reference sequence). The CDR3 covers 14 residues. CDR3 DNA: TGTGCTAGCAGCGAGGGACTAGCGTTGGAGACCCAGTACTTC. It encodes CASSEGLALETQYF.

The sample holds one count of this clone. The gene calls are TRBV14 and TRBJ1-5, with TRBD1 matching 10 bases. Germline assignment: CDR1 SGHDN and CDR2 FVKESK. The V segment lost 5 bases and the J segment 5 bases; nucleotides outside the gene matches: 6. This CDR3 has 15 residues. CDR3 nucleotides: TGTGCCAGCAGCGCAGGGACAGGGGAGTATCAGCCCCAGCATTTT. Translating it yields CASSAGTGEYQPQHF.

This clone was picked up one time. This chain connects TRBV27 to TRBJ1-2; maybe TRBD1 (6 bases). This CDR3 has 15 residues. Trimming cost V 3 bases and J 3 bases, with 14 bases left between them. The V gene's germline CDR1 is MNHEY and CDR2 SMNVEV (reference sequence). The CDR3 coding sequence is TGTGCCAGCAGTTTTAGCAGGGGATGGGACTATGGCTACACCTTC. It yields the protein CASSFSRGWDYGYTF.

The chain couples TRBV5-5 to TRBJ2-5; TRBD1 might be the D (5 bases). The CDR3 is 13 amino acids. The germline V gene has CDR1 SGHKS and CDR2 YYEKEE (reference sequence). Trimming cost V 4 bases and J 5 bases, with 12 bases left between them. CDR3: CASSLRVWETQYF. The CDR3, as DNA: TGTGCCAGCAGCCTCAGGGTTTGGGAGACCCAGTACTTC.

The rearrangement uses TRBV18 and TRBJ1-1; no clear D gene. CDR3 size: 13 residues. Germline CDR1 is KGHSH and CDR2 is LQKENI. The ends were cut back, 3 bases at V and 2 bases at J, with 7 bases in the middle. CDR3 protein: CASSPQHNTEAFF. The CDR3 region has the DNA TGTGCCAGCTCACCTCAACACAACACTGAAGCTTTCTTT.

The V and J genes are TRBV7-9 and TRBJ2-5; 7 nucleotides agree with TRBD2. V dropped 5 bases and J dropped 5; count of bases not matched to a gene: 14. The CDR3 is made up of 16 amino acids. The V gene's germline CDR1 is SEHNR and CDR2 FQNEAQ (reference sequence). CDR3 sequence: CASSAGGGRARETQYF. As DNA, the CDR3 is TGTGCCAGCAGCGCCGGAGGAGGGAGGGCCAGGGAGACCCAGTACTTC.

This clone was counted a single time. CDR3 region: CASSIEQLSEQYF. In nucleotides, the CDR3 is TGTGCCAGTAGTATAGAACAGCTCTCCGAGCAGTACTTC. This chain links TRBV19 with TRBJ2-7; D is ambiguous. Per germline, CDR1 LNHDA and CDR2 SQIVND (reference sequence). V lost 0 bases and J 6 bases, leaving 9 bases between the germline ends. The CDR3 has 13 residues.

The chain carries TRBV6-5 and TRBJ2-7; TRBD2 agrees at 11 bases. CDR1 is MNHEY and CDR2 is SVGAGI in the germline V gene. The CDR3 runs 15 residues. The junction had 10 bases not matched to a gene; V was cut back by 7 bases and J by 5 bases. Here the CDR3 DNA reads TGTGCCAGCACTACGCGATTAGCGGGAGGGAACGAGCAGTACTTC. Amino acid sequence: CASTTRLAGGNEQYF.